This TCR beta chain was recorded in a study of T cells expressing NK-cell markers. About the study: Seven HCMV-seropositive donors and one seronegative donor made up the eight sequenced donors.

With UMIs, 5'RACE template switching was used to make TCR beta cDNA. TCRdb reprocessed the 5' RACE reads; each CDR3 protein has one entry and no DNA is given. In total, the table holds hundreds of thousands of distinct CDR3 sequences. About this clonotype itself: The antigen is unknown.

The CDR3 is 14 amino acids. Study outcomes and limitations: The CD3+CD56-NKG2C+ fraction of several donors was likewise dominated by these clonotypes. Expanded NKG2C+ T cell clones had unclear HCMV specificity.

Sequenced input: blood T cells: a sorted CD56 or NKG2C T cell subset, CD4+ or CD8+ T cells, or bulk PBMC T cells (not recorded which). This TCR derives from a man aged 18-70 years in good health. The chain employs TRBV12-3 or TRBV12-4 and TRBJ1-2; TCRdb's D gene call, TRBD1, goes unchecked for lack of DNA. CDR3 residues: CASSRTGIHNGYTF.